The following is a TCR beta chain sequence with its context. Its antigen remains unidentified. Germline V lookup: CDR1 MDHEN, CDR2 SYDVKM. The ends were cut back, 6 bases at V and 2 bases at J, with 14 bases in the middle. The CDR3 has 14 residues. The sample is drawn from a study of cytomegalovirus exposure and HLA in healthy donors. Study-wide results and limits: A later analysis found TCR association rates differed by HLA locus, highest for DRB1 and lowest for HLA-C. V- and J-gene trimming in TCR beta was tied to a missense DCLRE1C variant by an analysis performed later. Researchers had no immune exposure information except CMV serostatus available. A later analysis showed that HLA-associated TCR beta chains had undergone more clonal expansion than equally common others.

Both 60 Vbeta primers and 13 Jbeta primers went into the PCR. Using immunoSEQ multiplex PCR, the repertoire was profiled, and TCRdb retains in-frame clones only, with some absent. The profile covers about 130,000 clones, with 66% appearing a single time and around 1.6% taken by the ten largest. Sample: PBMCs. The gene calls are TRBV28 and TRBJ2-7; perhaps TRBD2 as D (6 bases). The sequence derives from a human donor in good health. Written as DNA, the CDR3 is TGTGCCAGCAGGGCCGGGACTGTGACCTACGAGCAGTACTTC. As protein: CASRAGTVTYEQYF.